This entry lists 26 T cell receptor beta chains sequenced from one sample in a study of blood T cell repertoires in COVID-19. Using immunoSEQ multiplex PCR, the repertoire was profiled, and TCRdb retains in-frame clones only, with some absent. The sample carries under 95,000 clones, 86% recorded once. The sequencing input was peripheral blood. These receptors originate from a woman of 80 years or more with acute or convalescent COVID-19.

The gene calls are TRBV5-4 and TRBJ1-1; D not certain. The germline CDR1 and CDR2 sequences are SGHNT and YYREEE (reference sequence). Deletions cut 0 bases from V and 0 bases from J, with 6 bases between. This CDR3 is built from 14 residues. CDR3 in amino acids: CASSLVGVNTEAFF. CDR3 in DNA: TGTGCCAGCAGCTTGGTCGGGGTGAACACTGAAGCTTTCTTT. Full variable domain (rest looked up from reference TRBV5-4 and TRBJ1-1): ETGVTQSPTHLIKTRGQQVTLRCSSQSGHNTVSWYQQALGQGPQFIFQYYREEENGRGNFPPRFSGLQFPNYSSELNVNALELDDSALYLCASSLVGVNTEAFFGQGTRLTVV.

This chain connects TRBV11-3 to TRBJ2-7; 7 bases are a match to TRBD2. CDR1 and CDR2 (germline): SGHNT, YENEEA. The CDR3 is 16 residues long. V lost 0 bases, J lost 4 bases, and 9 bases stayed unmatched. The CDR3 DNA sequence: TGTGCCAGCAGCTTAGAGGGAGCGGGGAAAAGGTACGAGCAGTACTTC. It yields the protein CASSLEGAGKRYEQYF.

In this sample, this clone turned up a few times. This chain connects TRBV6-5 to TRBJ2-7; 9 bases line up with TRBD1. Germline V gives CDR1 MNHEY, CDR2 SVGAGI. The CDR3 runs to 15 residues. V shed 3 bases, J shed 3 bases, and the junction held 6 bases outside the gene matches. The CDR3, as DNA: TGTGCCAGCAGTTATCACCGGGACAGGGACTACGAGCAGTACTTC. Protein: CASSYHRDRDYEQYF.

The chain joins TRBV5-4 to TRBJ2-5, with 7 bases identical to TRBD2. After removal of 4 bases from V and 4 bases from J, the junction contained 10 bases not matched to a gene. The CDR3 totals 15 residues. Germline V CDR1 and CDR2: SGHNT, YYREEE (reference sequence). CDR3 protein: CASSPAGVGGETQYF. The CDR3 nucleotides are TGTGCCAGCAGCCCTGCGGGGGTTGGGGGAGAGACCCAGTACTTC. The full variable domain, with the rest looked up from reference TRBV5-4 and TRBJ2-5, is ETGVTQSPTHLIKTRGQQVTLRCSSQSGHNTVSWYQQALGQGPQFIFQYYREEENGRGNFPPRFSGLQFPNYSSELNVNALELDDSALYLCASSPAGVGGETQYFGPGTRLLVL.

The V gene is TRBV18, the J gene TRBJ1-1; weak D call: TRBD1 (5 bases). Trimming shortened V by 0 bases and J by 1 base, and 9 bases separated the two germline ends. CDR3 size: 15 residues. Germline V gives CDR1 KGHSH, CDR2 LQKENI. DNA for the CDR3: TGTGCCAGCTCACCACCGGCAGGGAAGAACACTGAAGCTTTCTTT. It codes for CASSPPAGKNTEAFF.

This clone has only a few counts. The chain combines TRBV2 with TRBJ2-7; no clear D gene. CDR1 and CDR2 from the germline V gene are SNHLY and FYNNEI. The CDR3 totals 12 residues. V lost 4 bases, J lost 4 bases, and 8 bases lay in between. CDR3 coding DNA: TGTGCCAGCAGTGCCACGGGTTACGAGCAGTACTTC. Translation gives CASSATGYEQYF.

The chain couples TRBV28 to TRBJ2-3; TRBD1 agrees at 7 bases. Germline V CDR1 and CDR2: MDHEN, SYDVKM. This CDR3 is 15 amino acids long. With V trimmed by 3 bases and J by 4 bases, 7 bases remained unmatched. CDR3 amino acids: CASSLVRGSADTQYF. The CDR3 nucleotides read TGTGCCAGCAGTTTGGTCAGGGGGAGTGCAGATACGCAGTATTTT.

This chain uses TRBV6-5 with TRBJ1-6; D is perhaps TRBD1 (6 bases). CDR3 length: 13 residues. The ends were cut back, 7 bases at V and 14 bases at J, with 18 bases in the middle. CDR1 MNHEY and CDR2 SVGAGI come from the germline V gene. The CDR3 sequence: CASTSRARDTLHF. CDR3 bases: TGTGCCAGCACCAGTAGAGCTAGGGACACCCTCCACTTT.

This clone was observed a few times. CDR3 sequence: CASSSGPTGELFF. CDR3 coding DNA: TGTGCCAGCAGTAGCGGACCCACCGGGGAGCTGTTTTTT. The chain carries TRBV6-5 and TRBJ2-2, with a tentative D call TRBD2 (5 bases). The CDR3 is 13 amino acids. The germline V gene encodes CDR1 MNHEY and CDR2 SVGAGI. V dropped 5 bases and J dropped 4 bases, with 8 bases sitting between them.

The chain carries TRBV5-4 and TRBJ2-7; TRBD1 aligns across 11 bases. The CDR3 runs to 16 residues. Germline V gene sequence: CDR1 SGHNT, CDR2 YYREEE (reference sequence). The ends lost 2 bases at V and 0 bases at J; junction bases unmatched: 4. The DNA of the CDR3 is TGTGCCAGCAGCTTAGGGACAGGGGGAGGCTCCTACGAGCAGTACTTC. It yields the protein CASSLGTGGGSYEQYF.

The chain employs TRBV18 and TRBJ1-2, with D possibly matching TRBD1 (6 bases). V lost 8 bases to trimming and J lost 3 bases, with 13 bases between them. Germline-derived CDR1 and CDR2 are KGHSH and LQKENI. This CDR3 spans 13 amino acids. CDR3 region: CASHGQRDYGYTF. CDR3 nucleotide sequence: TGTGCCAGCCACGGACAGCGAGACTATGGCTACACCTTC.

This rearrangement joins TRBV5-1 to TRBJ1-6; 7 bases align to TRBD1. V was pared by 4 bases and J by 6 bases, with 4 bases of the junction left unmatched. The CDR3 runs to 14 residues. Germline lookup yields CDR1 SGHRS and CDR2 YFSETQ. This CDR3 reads CASSPGQINSPLHF. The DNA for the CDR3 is TGCGCCAGCAGCCCGGGACAGATTAATTCACCCCTCCACTTT.

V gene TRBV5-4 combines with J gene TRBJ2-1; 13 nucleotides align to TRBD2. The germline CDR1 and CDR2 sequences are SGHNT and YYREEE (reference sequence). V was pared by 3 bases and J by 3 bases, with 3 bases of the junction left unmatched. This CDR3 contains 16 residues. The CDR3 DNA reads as TGTGCCAGCAGCTCGGGACTAGCGGGGAGCTACAATGAGCAGTTCTTC. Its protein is CASSSGLAGSYNEQFF.

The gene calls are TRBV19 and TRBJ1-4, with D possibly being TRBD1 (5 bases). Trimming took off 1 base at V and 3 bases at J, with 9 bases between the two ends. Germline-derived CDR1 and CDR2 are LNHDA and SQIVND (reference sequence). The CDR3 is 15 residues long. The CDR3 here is CASSIGRGANEKLFF. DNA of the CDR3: TGTGCCAGTAGTATAGGGAGGGGTGCTAATGAAAAACTGTTTTTT.

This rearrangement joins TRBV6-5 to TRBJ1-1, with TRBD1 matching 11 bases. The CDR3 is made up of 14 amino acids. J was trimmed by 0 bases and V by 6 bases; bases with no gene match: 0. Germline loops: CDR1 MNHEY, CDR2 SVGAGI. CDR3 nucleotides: TGTGCCAGCAGGGGACAGGGGGTGAACACTGAAGCTTTCTTT. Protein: CASRGQGVNTEAFF.

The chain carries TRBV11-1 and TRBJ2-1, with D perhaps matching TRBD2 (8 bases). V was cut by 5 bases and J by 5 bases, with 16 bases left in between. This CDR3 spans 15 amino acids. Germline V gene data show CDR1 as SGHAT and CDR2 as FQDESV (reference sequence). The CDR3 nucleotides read TGTGCCAGCAGCCGACTAGCGAGGGGGCACAATGAGCAGTTCTTC. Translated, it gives CASSRLARGHNEQFF.

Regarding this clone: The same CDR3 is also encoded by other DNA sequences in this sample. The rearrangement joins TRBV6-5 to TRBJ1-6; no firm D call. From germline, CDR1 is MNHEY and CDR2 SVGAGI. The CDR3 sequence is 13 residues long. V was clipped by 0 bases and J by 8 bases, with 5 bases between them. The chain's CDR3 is CASSYSRDSPLHF. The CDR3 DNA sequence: TGTGCCAGCAGTTACTCGCGTGATTCACCCCTCCACTTT.

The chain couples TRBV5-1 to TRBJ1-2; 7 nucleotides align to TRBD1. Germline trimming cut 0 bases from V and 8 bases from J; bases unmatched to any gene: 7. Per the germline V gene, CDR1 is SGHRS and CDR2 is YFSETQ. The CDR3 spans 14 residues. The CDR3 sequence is CASSLGGGARGYTF. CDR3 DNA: TGCGCCAGCAGCTTGGGAGGGGGCGCGCGGGGCTACACCTTC.

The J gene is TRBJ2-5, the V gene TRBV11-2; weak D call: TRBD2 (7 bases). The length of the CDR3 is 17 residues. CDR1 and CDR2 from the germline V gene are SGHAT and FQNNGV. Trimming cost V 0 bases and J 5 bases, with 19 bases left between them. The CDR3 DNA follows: TGTGCCAGCAGCTTAGAACCAGGCGGGGGCTTTTGGGAGACCCAGTACTTC. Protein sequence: CASSLEPGGGFWETQYF.

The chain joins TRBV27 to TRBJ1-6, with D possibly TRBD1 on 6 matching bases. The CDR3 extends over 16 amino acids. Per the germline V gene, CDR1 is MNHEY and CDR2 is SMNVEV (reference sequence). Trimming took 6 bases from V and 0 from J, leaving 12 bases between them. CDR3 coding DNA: TGTGCCAGCAGCAGACAGGTTCTCTCCTATAATTCACCCCTCCACTTT. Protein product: CASSRQVLSYNSPLHF.

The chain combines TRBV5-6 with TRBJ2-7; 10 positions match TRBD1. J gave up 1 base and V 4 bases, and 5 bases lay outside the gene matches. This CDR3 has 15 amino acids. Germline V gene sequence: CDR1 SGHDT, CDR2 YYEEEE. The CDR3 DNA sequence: TGTGCCAGCAGCCTAGGACAGGGGGGTTCCTACGAGCAGTACTTC. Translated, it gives CASSLGQGGSYEQYF.

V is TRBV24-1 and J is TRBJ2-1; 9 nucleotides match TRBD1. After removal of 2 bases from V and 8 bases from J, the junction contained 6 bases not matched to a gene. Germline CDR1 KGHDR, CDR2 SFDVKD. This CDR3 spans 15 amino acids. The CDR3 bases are TGTGCCACCAGTGATTCCGGGACAGGGAACGATGAGCAGTTCTTC. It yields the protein CATSDSGTGNDEQFF.

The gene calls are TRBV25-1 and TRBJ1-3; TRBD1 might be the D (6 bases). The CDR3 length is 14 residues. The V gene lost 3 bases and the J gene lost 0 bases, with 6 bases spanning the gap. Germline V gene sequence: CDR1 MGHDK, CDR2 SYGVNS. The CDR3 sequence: CASSDRGSGNTIYF. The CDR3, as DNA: TGTGCCAGCAGTGACAGGGGCTCTGGAAACACCATATATTTT.

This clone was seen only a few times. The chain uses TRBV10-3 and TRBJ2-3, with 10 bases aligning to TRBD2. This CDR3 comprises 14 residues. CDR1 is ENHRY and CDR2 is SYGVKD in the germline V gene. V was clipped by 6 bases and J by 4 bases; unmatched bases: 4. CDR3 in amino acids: CAISLSGGADTQYF. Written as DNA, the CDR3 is TGTGCCATCAGCTTAAGCGGGGGGGCAGATACGCAGTATTTT.

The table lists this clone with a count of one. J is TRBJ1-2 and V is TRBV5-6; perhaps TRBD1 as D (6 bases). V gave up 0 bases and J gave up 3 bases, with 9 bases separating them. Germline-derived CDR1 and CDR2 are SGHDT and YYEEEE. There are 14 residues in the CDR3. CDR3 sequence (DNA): TGTGCCAGCAGCTTGGCAGGGGCCGACTATGGCTACACCTTC. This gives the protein CASSLAGADYGYTF. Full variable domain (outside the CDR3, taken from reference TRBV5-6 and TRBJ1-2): DAGVTQSPTHLIKTRGQQVTLRCSPKSGHDTVSWYQQALGQGPQFIFQYYEEEERQRGNFPDRFSGHQFPNYSSELNVNALLLGDSALYLCASSLAGADYGYTFGSGTRLTVV.

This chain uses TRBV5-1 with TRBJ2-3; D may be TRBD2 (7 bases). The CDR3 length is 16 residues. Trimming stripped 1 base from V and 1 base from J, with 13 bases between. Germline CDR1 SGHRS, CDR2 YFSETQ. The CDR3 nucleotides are TGCGCCAGCAGCTTGTTAGGCGGGGGCCGCACAGATACGCAGTATTTT. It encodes CASSLLGGGRTDTQYF. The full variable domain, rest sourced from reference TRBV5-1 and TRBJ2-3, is KAGVTQTPRYLIKTRGQQVTLSCSPISGHRSVSWYQQTPGQGLQFLFEYFSETQRNKGNFPGRFSGRQFSNSRSEMNVSTLELGDSALYLCASSLLGGGRTDTQYFGPGTRLTVL.